This T cell receptor beta chain was identified in a study of blood T cell repertoires in COVID-19. At the level of the study: Sites in the United States, Italy and Spain provided acute and convalescent COVID-19 samples. Sources were T cells, B-cell-depleted T cells, or PBMCs; the material itself was cDNA or gDNA.

Per the original data handling: Quantification of nucleated cells was approximated via reference gene primer amplification. Sequenced by immunoSEQ multiplex PCR; TCRdb stores in-frame clones only, minus some. From that table come the V and J calls and clone size; the DNA was used to work out D and trimming. The data show around 57,000 clones, 87% seen once. CDR1 is MNHNS and CDR2 is SASEGT in the germline V gene. V was pared by 3 bases and J by 9 bases, with 20 bases between. CDR3 length equals 15 residues. This TCR derives from a man in his fifties with active COVID-19. The chain employs TRBV6-1 and TRBJ1-2; possibly TRBD1 for D (5 bases). Sequencing input: peripheral blood. The CDR3 spells CASSDGRVPLGSYTF. Here the CDR3 DNA reads TGTGCCAGCAGTGACGGCAGGGTCCCATTGGGTAGCTACACCTTC.